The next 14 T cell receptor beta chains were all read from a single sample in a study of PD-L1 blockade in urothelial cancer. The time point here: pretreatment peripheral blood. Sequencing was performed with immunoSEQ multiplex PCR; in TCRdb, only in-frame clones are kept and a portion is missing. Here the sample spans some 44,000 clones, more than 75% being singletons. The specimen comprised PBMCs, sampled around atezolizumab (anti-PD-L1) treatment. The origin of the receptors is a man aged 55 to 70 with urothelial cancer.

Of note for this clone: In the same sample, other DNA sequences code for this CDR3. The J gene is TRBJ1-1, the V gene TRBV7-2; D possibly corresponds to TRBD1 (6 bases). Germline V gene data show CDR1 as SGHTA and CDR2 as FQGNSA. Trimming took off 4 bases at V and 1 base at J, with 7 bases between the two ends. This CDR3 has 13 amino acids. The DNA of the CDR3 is TGTGCCAGCAGCTCACAGGGGAACACTGAAGCTTTCTTT. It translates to CASSSQGNTEAFF.

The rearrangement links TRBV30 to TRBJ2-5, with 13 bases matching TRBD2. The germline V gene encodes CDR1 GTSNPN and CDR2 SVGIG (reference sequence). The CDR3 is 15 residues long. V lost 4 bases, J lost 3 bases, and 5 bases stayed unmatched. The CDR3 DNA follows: TGTGCCTGGAATGTTGGGACTAGCGGGAAAGAGACCCAGTACTTC. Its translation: CAWNVGTSGKETQYF.

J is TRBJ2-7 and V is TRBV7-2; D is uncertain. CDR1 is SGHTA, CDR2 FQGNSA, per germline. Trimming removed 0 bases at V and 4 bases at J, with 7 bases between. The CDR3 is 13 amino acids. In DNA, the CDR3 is TGTGCCAGCAGCTTAGCTTCCGAGTACGAGCAGTACTTC. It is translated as CASSLASEYEQYF.

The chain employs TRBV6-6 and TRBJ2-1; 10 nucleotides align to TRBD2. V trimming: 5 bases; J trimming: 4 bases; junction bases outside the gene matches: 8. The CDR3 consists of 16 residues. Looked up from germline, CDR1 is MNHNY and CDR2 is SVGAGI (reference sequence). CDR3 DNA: TGTGCCAGCAGTCAGACGAGGACTAGCGGTTACAATGAGCAGTTCTTC. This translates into CASSQTRTSGYNEQFF.

CDR3 DNA: TGTGCCAGCAGTTGGACGAAGGGGGAGCAGTACTTC. It codes for CASSWTKGEQYF. J is TRBJ2-7 and V is TRBV27, with D perhaps matching TRBD1 (5 bases). The V gene lost 4 bases and the J gene lost 7 bases, with 11 bases spanning the gap. The CDR3 is 12 amino acids. Germline V gene sequence: CDR1 MNHEY, CDR2 SMNVEV (reference sequence).

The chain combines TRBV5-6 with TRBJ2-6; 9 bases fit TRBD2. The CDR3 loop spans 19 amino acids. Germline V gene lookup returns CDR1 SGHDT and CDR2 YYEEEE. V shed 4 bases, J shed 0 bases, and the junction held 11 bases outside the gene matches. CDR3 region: CASSTISGSAYSGANVLTF. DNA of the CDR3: TGTGCCAGCAGCACAATTAGCGGGAGCGCATACTCTGGGGCCAACGTCCTGACTTTC.

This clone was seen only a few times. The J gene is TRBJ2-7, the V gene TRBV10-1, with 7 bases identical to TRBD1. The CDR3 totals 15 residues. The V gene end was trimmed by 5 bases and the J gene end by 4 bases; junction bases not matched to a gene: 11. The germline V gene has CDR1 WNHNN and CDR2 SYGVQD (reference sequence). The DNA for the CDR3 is TGCGCCAGCAGTCGGGATCTACAGGGGCTATACGAGCAGTACTTC. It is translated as CASSRDLQGLYEQYF.

The CDR3 is CASSLDQVGNGYTF. The CDR3 nucleotides are TGTGCCAGCAGCTTGGATCAAGTCGGGAATGGCTACACCTTC. The chain recombines TRBV5-4 with TRBJ1-2, with unresolved D. V dropped 0 bases and J dropped 6 bases, with 12 bases sitting between them. Looked up from germline, CDR1 is SGHNT and CDR2 is YYREEE (reference sequence). The CDR3 runs to 14 residues.

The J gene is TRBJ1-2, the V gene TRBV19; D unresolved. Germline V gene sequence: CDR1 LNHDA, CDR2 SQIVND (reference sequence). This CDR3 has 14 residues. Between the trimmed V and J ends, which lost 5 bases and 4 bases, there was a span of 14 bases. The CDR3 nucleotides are TGTGCCAGTAGTCCCGGCGGAGGGAGCTATGGCTACACCTTC. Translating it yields CASSPGGGSYGYTF.

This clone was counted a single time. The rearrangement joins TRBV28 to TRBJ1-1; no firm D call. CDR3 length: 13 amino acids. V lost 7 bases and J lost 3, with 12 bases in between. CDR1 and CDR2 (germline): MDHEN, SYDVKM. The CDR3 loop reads CASTQGVYTEAFF. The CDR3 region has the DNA TGTGCCAGCACCCAAGGAGTGTACACTGAAGCTTTCTTT.

The CDR3 DNA is TGCGCCAGCAGCTGGATCGCAGCGGGGCGCATTAACACCGGGGAGCTGTTTTTT. It is translated as CASSWIAAGRINTGELFF. The chain has TRBV5-1 and TRBJ2-2; 7 positions agree with TRBD2. The germline V gene has CDR1 SGHRS and CDR2 YFSETQ. CDR3 length: 18 residues. Germline trimming cut 3 bases from V and 2 bases from J; bases unmatched to any gene: 13.

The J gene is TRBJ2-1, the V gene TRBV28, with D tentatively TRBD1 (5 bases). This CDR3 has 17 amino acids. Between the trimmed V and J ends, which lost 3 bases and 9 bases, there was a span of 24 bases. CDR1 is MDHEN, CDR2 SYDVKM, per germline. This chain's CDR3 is CASSFRSRAVGRSEQFF. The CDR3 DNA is TGTGCCAGCAGTTTTCGGTCCAGGGCAGTCGGCCGGAGTGAGCAGTTCTTC. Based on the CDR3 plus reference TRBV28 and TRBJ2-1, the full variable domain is DVKVTQSSRYLVKRTGEKVFLECVQDMDHENMFWYRQDPGLGLRLIYFSYDVKMKEKGDIPEGYSVSREKKERFSLILESASTNQTSMYLCASSFRSRAVGRSEQFFGPGTRLTVL.

CDR3 protein: CASSLATRGETQYF. Written as DNA, the CDR3 is TGTGCCAGCAGCTTGGCCACGAGGGGGGAGACCCAGTACTTC. The chain employs TRBV5-8 and TRBJ2-5; D possibly corresponds to TRBD1 (6 bases). The V gene lost 0 bases and the J gene lost 5 bases, with 11 bases spanning the gap. Germline V gene lookup returns CDR1 SGHTS and CDR2 YDEGEE. The CDR3 is 14 residues long. Full variable domain (missing parts from reference TRBV5-8 and TRBJ2-5): EAGVTQSPTHLIKTRGQQATLRCSPISGHTSVYWYQQALGLGLQFLLWYDEGEERNRGNFPPRFSGRQFPNYSSELNVNALELEDSALYLCASSLATRGETQYFGPGTRLLVL.

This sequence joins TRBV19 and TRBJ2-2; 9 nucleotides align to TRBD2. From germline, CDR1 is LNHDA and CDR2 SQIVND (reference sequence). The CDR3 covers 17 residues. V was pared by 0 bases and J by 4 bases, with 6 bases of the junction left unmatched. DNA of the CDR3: TGTGCCAGTAGTATAGATCCAGCGGGAGGAGGCACCGGGGAGCTGTTTTTT. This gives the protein CASSIDPAGGGTGELFF. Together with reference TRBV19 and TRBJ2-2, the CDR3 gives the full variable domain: DGGITQSPKYLFRKEGQNVTLSCEQNLNHDAMYWYRQDPGQGLRLIYYSQIVNDFQKGDIAEGYSVSREKKESFPLTVTSAQKNPTAFYLCASSIDPAGGGTGELFFGEGSRLTVL.